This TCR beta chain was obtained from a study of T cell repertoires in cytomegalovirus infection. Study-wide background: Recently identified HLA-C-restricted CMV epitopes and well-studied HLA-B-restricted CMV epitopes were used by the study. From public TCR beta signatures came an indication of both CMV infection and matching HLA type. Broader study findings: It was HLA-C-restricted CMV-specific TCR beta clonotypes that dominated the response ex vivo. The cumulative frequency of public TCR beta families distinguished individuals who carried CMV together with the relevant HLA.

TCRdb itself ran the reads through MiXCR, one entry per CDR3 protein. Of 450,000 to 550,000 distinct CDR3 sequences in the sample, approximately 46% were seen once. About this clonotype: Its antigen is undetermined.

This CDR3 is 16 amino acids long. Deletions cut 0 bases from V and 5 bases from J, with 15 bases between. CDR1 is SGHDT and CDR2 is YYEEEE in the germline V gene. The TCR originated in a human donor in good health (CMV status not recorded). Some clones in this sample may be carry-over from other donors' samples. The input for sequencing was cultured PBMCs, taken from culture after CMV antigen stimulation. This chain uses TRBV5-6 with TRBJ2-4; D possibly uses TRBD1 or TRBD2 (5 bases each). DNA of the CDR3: TGTGCCAGCAGCTTGGATGTGCAGTGGGACCAAAACATTCAGTACTTC. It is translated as CASSLDVQWDQNIQYF.